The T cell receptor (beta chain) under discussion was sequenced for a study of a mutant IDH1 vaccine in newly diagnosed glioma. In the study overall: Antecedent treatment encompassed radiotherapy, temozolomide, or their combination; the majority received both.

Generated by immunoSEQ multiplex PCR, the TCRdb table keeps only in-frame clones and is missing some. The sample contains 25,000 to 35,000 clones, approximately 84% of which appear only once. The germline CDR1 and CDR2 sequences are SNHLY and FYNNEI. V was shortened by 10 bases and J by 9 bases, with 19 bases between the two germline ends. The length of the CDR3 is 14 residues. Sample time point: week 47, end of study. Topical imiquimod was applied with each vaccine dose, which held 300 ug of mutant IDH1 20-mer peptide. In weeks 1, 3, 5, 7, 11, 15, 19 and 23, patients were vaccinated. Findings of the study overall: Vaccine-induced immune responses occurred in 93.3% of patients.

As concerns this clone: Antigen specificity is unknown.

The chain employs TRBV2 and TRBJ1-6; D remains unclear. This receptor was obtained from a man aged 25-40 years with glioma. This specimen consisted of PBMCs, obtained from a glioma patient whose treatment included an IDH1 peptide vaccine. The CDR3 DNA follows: TGTGCCACCTCCCCGTCGACAATTAGTTCACCCCTCCACTTT. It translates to CATSPSTISSPLHF.